Listed below are T cell receptor beta chains from one sample, sequenced in a study of graft-versus-host responses after intestinal transplantation. Profiling relied on immunoSEQ multiplex PCR, and the TCRdb table lists in-frame clones only, not all of them. The sample includes approximately 70,000 clones, 84% seen only once; the top ten take approximately 0.39%. The antigens these receptors bind are not known. The material sequenced was unstimulated CD4+ T cells sorted from spleen or lymph node cells, taken before transplant. These receptors were collected from a human donor who was the organ donor for an intestinal transplant. Both conserved end residues are part of each CDR3. A D gene is named only where the DNA matches it firmly. Clone size is not always given. Where it is, it says once, few, many or a class for expanded clones.

>NA|TRBV28|NA|TRBJ1-5
CASSLFGEGHQPQHF
TGTGCCAGCAGTTTATTTGGGGAGGGTCATCAGCCCCAGCATTTT
>TRBD1|TRBV6-4|NA|TRBJ2-3
CASSVGGPKADTQYF
TGTGCCAGCAGTGTAGGGGGCCCGAAGGCAGATACGCAGTATTTT
>NA|TRBV6-5|NA|TRBJ2-3
CASSYSASRDTQYF
TGTGCCAGCAGTTACTCAGCTAGCCGAGATACGCAGTATTTT
>NA|TRBV9|NA|TRBJ2-3
CASSVAGGQDRDTQYF
TGTGCCAGCAGCGTAGCGGGGGGACAGGATCGGGATACGCAGTATTTT
>NA|TRBV5-6|NA|TRBJ1-4
CASSLAPTTNEKLFF
TGTGCCAGCAGCTTAGCGCCAACAACTAATGAAAAACTGTTTTTT
>NA|TRBV29-1|NA|TRBJ1-2
CSVSHSVANYGYTF
TGCAGCGTTTCACACAGTGTCGCTAACTATGGCTACACCTTC
>NA|TRBV5-1|NA|TRBJ1-1
CASTPGVGTEAFF
TGCGCCAGCACCCCAGGGGTGGGGACTGAAGCTTTCTTT
>TRBD1|TRBV25-1|NA|TRBJ2-5
CASSTLEGAWETQYF
TGTGCCAGCAGTACCCTAGAGGGGGCTTGGGAGACCCAGTACTTC
>NA|TRBV28|NA|TRBJ1-6
CASSLDTGGNSSPLHF
TGTGCCAGCAGCCTAGACACGGGGGGCAATAGTTCACCCCTCCACTTT
>NA|TRBV19|NA|TRBJ1-3
CATDGQYDGNTIYF
TGTGCCACTGACGGACAGTACGATGGAAACACCATATATTTT
>TRBD1|TRBV5-6|NA|TRBJ1-3
CASSRGTGGSGVGNTIYF
TGTGCCAGCAGCCGAGGGACAGGGGGAAGCGGAGTAGGAAACACCATATATTTT
>NA|TRBV7-2|few|TRBJ2-1
CASSLAEGAVNEQFF
TGTGCCAGCAGCTTAGCGGAGGGGGCGGTAAATGAGCAGTTCTTC
>NA|TRBV9|NA|TRBJ2-5
CASSVGGGRQETQYF
TGTGCCAGCAGCGTAGGAGGCGGGCGCCAAGAGACCCAGTACTTC
>TRBD2|TRBV5-1|NA|TRBJ2-2
CASSLSSGLTGELFF
TGCGCCAGCAGCTTAAGTAGCGGGCTCACCGGGGAGCTGTTTTTT
>TRBD2|TRBV28|NA|TRBJ2-1
CASSLWTSGNEQFF
TGTGCCAGCAGCCTTTGGACTAGCGGAAATGAGCAGTTCTTC
>NA|TRBV28|NA|TRBJ1-5
CASNRDNSNQPQHF
TGTGCCAGCAACCGGGACAATAGCAATCAGCCCCAGCATTTT
>NA|TRBV11-2|NA|TRBJ1-5
CASSPDMGSNQPQHF
TGTGCCAGCAGCCCGGACATGGGTAGCAATCAGCCCCAGCATTTT
>NA|TRBV14|NA|TRBJ1-2
CASSQDRGGYGYTF
TGTGCCAGCAGCCAAGACAGGGGTGGATATGGCTACACCTTC
>TRBD1|TRBV6-1|once|TRBJ1-1
CASSEWTGGGTEAFF
TGTGCCAGCAGTGAGTGGACAGGGGGGGGCACTGAAGCTTTCTTT
>NA|TRBV9|NA|TRBJ1-1
CASSVVRTLNTEAFF
TGTGCCAGCAGCGTAGTCCGGACACTGAACACTGAAGCTTTCTTT
>TRBD1|TRBV28|NA|TRBJ1-1
CASSLWEMTGGRNTEAFF
TGTGCCAGCAGTTTATGGGAAATGACAGGGGGCCGGAACACTGAAGCTTTCTTT
>TRBD1|TRBV5-4|once|TRBJ1-4
CASSSPGQGSEKLFF
TGTGCCAGCAGCTCACCGGGACAGGGGAGTGAAAAACTGTTTTTT
>NA|TRBV9|NA|TRBJ1-2
CASSVAGLNYGYTF
TGTGCCAGCAGCGTAGCCGGACTTAACTATGGCTACACCTTC
>TRBD1|TRBV2|NA|TRBJ1-6
CASAGQAESNSPLHF
TGTGCCAGCGCGGGACAGGCTGAATCGAATTCACCCCTCCACTTT
>NA|TRBV28|NA|TRBJ2-3
CASSLDSASTQYF
TGTGCCAGCAGTTTGGACAGCGCCAGTACGCAGTATTTT
>TRBD1|TRBV6-1|NA|TRBJ1-1
CASTEGATEAFF
TGTGCCAGCACCGAGGGGGCCACTGAAGCTTTCTTT
>TRBD1|TRBV6-1|once|TRBJ1-2
CASSEEDRVYGGYTF
TGTGCCAGCAGTGAAGAGGACAGGGTGTACGGTGGCTACACCTTC
>NA|TRBV27|NA|TRBJ1-6
CASSLILQGNSPLHF
TGTGCCAGCAGTTTGATCCTGCAGGGGAATTCACCCCTCCACTTT
>NA|TRBV2|NA|TRBJ2-1
CASFGYERSYNEQFF
TGTGCCAGCTTCGGATACGAGCGCTCCTACAATGAGCAGTTCTTC
>TRBD1|TRBV28|NA|TRBJ2-3
CASRPDRGRTDTQYF
TGTGCCAGCAGACCCGACAGGGGGCGGACAGATACGCAGTATTTT
>NA|TRBV7-2|NA|TRBJ1-1
CASSLRRDTEAFF
TGTGCCAGCAGCTTAAGGAGAGACACTGAAGCTTTCTTT
>NA|TRBV20-1|NA|TRBJ2-1
CRLDRQQFF
TGCCGGCTAGACCGGCAGCAGTTCTTC
>TRBD1|TRBV4-3|NA|TRBJ2-1
CASSLLDRDNEQFF
TGCGCCAGCAGCCTTCTTGACAGGGACAATGAGCAGTTCTTC
>TRBD1|TRBV5-6|NA|TRBJ2-3
CASSARTGGYTQYF
TGTGCCAGCAGCGCCCGGACAGGGGGTTATACGCAGTATTTT
>TRBD1|TRBV18|NA|TRBJ1-1
CASSPGTGPSNTEAFF
TGTGCCAGCTCACCAGGGACAGGGCCTTCGAACACTGAAGCTTTCTTT
>TRBD1|TRBV18|NA|TRBJ2-3
CASSPGQGTGTQYF
TGTGCCAGCTCCCCGGGACAGGGGACAGGTACGCAGTATTTT
>TRBD2|TRBV14|NA|TRBJ2-2
CASSQDLAATTGELFF
TGTGCCAGCAGCCAAGATCTAGCGGCCACCACCGGGGAGCTGTTTTTT
>NA|TRBV6-5|NA|TRBJ1-2
CASSFKGGYTF
TGTGCCAGCAGCTTTAAGGGGGGCTACACCTTC
>NA|TRBV19|NA|TRBJ1-5
CASSETYSNQPQHF
TGTGCCAGTAGTGAAACCTATAGCAATCAGCCCCAGCATTTT
>TRBD2|TRBV14|once|TRBJ2-3
CASSQSGGASTDTQYF
TGTGCCAGCAGCCAATCCGGGGGGGCTAGCACAGATACGCAGTATTTT
>NA|TRBV7-2|NA|TRBJ1-1
CASSLNARFKGMNTEAFF
TGTGCCAGCAGCTTAAATGCGCGTTTTAAGGGGATGAACACTGAAGCTTTCTTT
>TRBD1|TRBV10-3|NA|TRBJ1-4
CAISESIQGRPEKLFF
TGTGCCATCAGTGAGTCGATACAGGGGCGGCCTGAAAAACTGTTTTTT
>NA|TRBV11-1|NA|TRBJ2-1
CATRPRLVHEQFF
TGTGCCACCCGACCCCGACTAGTCCATGAGCAGTTCTTC
>TRBD1|TRBV28|once|TRBJ1-5
CASSLGTGGNQPQHF
TGTGCCAGCAGTTTGGGGACAGGGGGCAATCAGCCCCAGCATTTT
>NA|TRBV19|NA|TRBJ1-1
CASSGVNTEAFF
TGTGCCAGTTCCGGGGTGAACACTGAAGCTTTCTTT
>NA|TRBV29-1|NA|TRBJ2-3
CSVEGKGDTQYF
TGCAGCGTTGAAGGAAAGGGGGATACGCAGTATTTT
>TRBD1|TRBV18|NA|TRBJ2-2
CASSQTGQGHTGELFF
TGTGCCAGCTCACAAACGGGACAGGGACACACCGGGGAGCTGTTTTTT
>TRBD1|TRBV6-5|NA|TRBJ1-3
CASRTGWGNTIYF
TGTGCCAGCAGGACAGGGTGGGGAAACACCATATATTTT
>NA|TRBV29-1|NA|TRBJ1-2
CSVPSGGLYGYTF
TGCAGCGTCCCCAGTGGGGGGTTATATGGCTACACCTTC
>NA|TRBV7-8|medium-sized|TRBJ1-2
CASSEWTANYGYTF
TGTGCCAGCAGCGAGTGGACAGCTAACTATGGCTACACCTTC
>TRBD1|TRBV2|NA|TRBJ1-4
CASKNRDRVGEKLFF
TGTGCCAGCAAAAACCGGGACAGGGTAGGCGAAAAACTGTTTTTT
>TRBD1|TRBV15|NA|TRBJ2-3
CATSRVQGTDTQYF
TGTGCCACCAGCAGAGTACAGGGGACAGATACGCAGTATTTT
>TRBD2|TRBV5-1|NA|TRBJ2-4
CASSSEPGLAGIAKNIQYF
TGCGCCAGCAGTTCTGAACCCGGACTAGCGGGGATCGCCAAAAACATTCAGTACTTC
>NA|TRBV4-3|once|TRBJ1-2
CASSQDAGTLGIYGYTF
TGCGCCAGCAGCCAAGATGCGGGGACCTTGGGGATCTATGGCTACACCTTC
>NA|TRBV6-5|once|TRBJ2-5
CAVAGPSQGETQYF
TGTGCTGTAGCGGGCCCTTCCCAGGGGGAGACCCAGTACTTC
>NA|TRBV28|NA|TRBJ1-2
CASSFVRGWGYTF
TGTGCCAGCAGTTTTGTCAGGGGTTGGGGCTACACCTTC
>TRBD1|TRBV5-1|NA|TRBJ1-4
CASSFRATGGKSEKLFF
TGCGCCAGCAGCTTCCGGGCAACAGGGGGCAAGAGTGAAAAACTGTTTTTT